This TCR beta chain was identified in a study of beta chain features in type 1 diabetes. Findings of the study overall: Patients with Type 1 diabetes showed moderately but significantly shorter TCRB CDR3s in all four CD4+ subsets. Insertion counts at VDJ junctions were lower in type 1 diabetes patients, who also showed more deletions there.

The V and J ends lost 4 bases and 9 bases, in that order; junction bases with no gene match: 10. Germline V gene sequence: CDR1 GTSNPN, CDR2 SVGIG (reference sequence). The CDR3 spans 15 residues. Reverse transcribing all isolated RNA meant expressed TCRB transcripts were sequenced. Assay: immunoSEQ multiplex PCR; the TCRdb copy retains only in-frame clones and omits some. The sample lists about 240,000 clones; about 25% were seen once. The sample holds a few counts of this clone. Its target is unknown. Source material: central memory CD4+ T cells from blood. The clonotype originates from a man between 25 and 39 years old in good health. V gene TRBV30 combines with J gene TRBJ2-1; 12 nucleotides match TRBD2. The CDR3 sequence: CAWKTLAGGPGEQFF. Here the CDR3 DNA reads TGTGCCTGGAAGACACTAGCGGGAGGCCCCGGTGAGCAGTTCTTC.